A selection of T cell receptor beta chains follows, all from one sample in a study of regulatory T cells in long-lasting Graves disease. A single record per CDR3 protein comes from TCRdb applying MiXCR to the multiplex PCR reads. This table holds some 250,000 distinct CDR3 sequences, about 18% found once. The same data also contributed to another study, on T cells in Graves' hyperthyroidism and ophthalmopathy.

The sequencing here drew on peripheral blood mononuclear cells (PBMCs), taken at new diagnosis, from a patient treated with antithyroid drugs. The origin of the receptors is a woman aged 25 to 39 with Graves disease. The CDR3 runs from the conserved cysteine through the conserved F or W. D genes are given only for firm matches. Expanded clones are given a class, and other clones once, few, many or no size at all.

D gene,V gene,CDR3 length,clone size,J gene,CDR3 protein,CDR3 DNA
NA,TRBV5-8,15,many,TRBJ1-5,CASSRWGSGDQPQHF,TGTGCCAGCAGCCGCTGGGGAAGCGGGGATCAGCCCCAGCATTTT
NA,TRBV10-3,17,many,TRBJ1-1,CAISESHSWGGNTEAFF,TGTGCCATCAGTGAGTCGCATTCTTGGGGCGGGAACACTGAAGCTTTCTTT
NA,TRBV5-1,14,many,TRBJ1-2,CASRLSGYDDGYTF,TGCGCCAGCCGACTATCAGGGTACGACGATGGCTACACCTTC
NA,TRBV10-3,13,many,TRBJ1-1,CAIRPGPPAEAFF,TGTGCCATCAGGCCGGGACCGCCGGCTGAAGCTTTCTTT
NA,TRBV2,18,NA,TRBJ1-1,CARRGPSTGDMSNTEAFF,TGTGCCAGACGGGGACCCAGCACCGGGGACATGTCGAACACTGAAGCTTTCTTT
NA,TRBV3-1,18,many,TRBJ2-2,CASSQGSRSRMNTGELFF,TGTGCCAGCAGCCAAGGCTCGAGATCACGGATGAACACCGGGGAGCTGTTTTTT
NA,TRBV6-4,14,few,TRBJ2-3,CASSAGSLTDTQYF,TGTGCCAGCAGTGCGGGGTCACTCACAGATACGCAGTATTTT
TRBD2,TRBV2,16,NA,TRBJ2-1,CASSLWGSGGYNEQFF,TGTGCCAGCAGCCTATGGGGTAGCGGGGGATACAATGAGCAGTTCTTC
NA,TRBV10-1,15,many,TRBJ2-3,CASSGQQWGADTQYF,TGCGCCAGCAGTGGACAGCAATGGGGCGCAGATACGCAGTATTTT
NA,TRBV5-1,18,many,TRBJ2-1,CASSLDIGGASSYNEQFF,TGCGCCAGCAGCTTGGATATCGGGGGCGCGAGCTCCTACAATGAGCAGTTCTTC
TRBD2,TRBV4-1,16,many,TRBJ2-3,CASSQDRLASTDTQYF,TGCGCCAGCAGCCAAGATCGACTAGCAAGCACAGATACGCAGTATTTT
NA,TRBV3-1,14,many,TRBJ1-5,CASSPEGLNQPQHF,TGTGCCAGCTCACCGGAGGGGCTAAATCAGCCCCAGCATTTT
NA,TRBV6-1,13,few,TRBJ1-2,CASSGPGTYGYTF,TGTGCCAGCAGCGGGCCGGGGACTTATGGCTACACCTTC
NA,TRBV18,14,many,TRBJ1-1,CASSPEHGGTEAFF,TGTGCCAGCTCACCAGAGCACGGGGGTACTGAAGCTTTCTTT
NA,TRBV20-1,15,many,TRBJ2-7,CSATGGPTLTYEQYF,TGCAGTGCTACCGGAGGCCCCACCCTTACCTACGAGCAGTACTTC
TRBD1,TRBV28,15,NA,TRBJ1-5,CANSLGTGADQPQHF,TGTGCCAACAGTTTGGGGACAGGGGCGGATCAGCCCCAGCATTTT
NA,TRBV19,14,many,TRBJ1-2,CASSIAGLNYGYTF,TGTGCCAGTAGTATCGCCGGATTAAACTATGGCTACACCTTC
TRBD1,TRBV5-8,14,many,TRBJ2-7,CASTPGQGSYEQYF,TGTGCCAGCACCCCAGGACAGGGGAGTTACGAGCAGTACTTC
NA,TRBV5-6,18,few,TRBJ2-3,CASSLALGHKTSTDTQYF,TGTGCCAGCAGCTTGGCCCTGGGACACAAAACTAGCACAGATACGCAGTATTTT
TRBD1,TRBV7-2,14,many,TRBJ1-2,CASSSGQDNYGYTF,TGTGCCAGCAGCTCGGGACAGGACAACTATGGCTACACCTTC
TRBD1,TRBV4-1,15,many,TRBJ1-5,CASRDRDSLNQPQHF,TGCGCCAGCAGGGACCGGGACAGTCTCAATCAGCCCCAGCATTTT
NA,TRBV6-1,14,many,TRBJ2-5,CASSLLAAQETQYF,TGTGCCAGCAGCCTTTTGGCAGCACAAGAGACCCAGTACTTC
NA,TRBV6-4,13,many,TRBJ1-1,CASTLGMNTEAFF,TGTGCCAGCACGCTGGGGATGAACACTGAAGCTTTCTTT
NA,TRBV19,14,NA,TRBJ2-7,CASSIAGNSYEQHF,TGTGCCAGTAGTATTGCTGGGAACTCCTACGAGCAGCACTTC
NA,TRBV20-1,13,many,TRBJ1-3,CSARHRVRDTIYF,TGCAGTGCTAGACACAGGGTCCGAGACACCATATATTTT
NA,TRBV7-7,17,few,TRBJ1-3,CASRTPLRASSGNTIYF,TGTGCTAGCAGAACGCCATTACGGGCTAGCTCTGGAAACACCATATATTTT
NA,TRBV5-1,14,many,TRBJ1-1,CASRTMNGGTEAFF,TGCGCCAGCAGAACAATGAATGGGGGCACTGAAGCTTTCTTT
NA,TRBV19,15,many,TRBJ2-1,CASSIGFSRVHEQFF,TGTGCCAGTAGTATAGGATTTTCTCGTGTCCATGAGCAGTTCTTC
TRBD2,TRBV10-1,13,few,TRBJ2-2,CASSAGGAGELFF,TGCGCCAGCAGTGCTGGGGGGGCCGGGGAGCTGTTTTTT
TRBD1,TRBV7-2,14,many,TRBJ1-3,CASSTRTGGNTIYF,TGTGCCAGCAGCACACGGACAGGGGGAAACACCATATATTTT
NA,TRBV5-1,17,many,TRBJ2-3,CASSPALLTGFTDTQYF,TGCGCCAGCAGCCCCGCCCTTCTTACAGGGTTCACAGATACGCAGTATTTT
TRBD1,TRBV6-1,15,NA,TRBJ1-5,CATRGTVVSNQPQHF,TGTGCCACGCGCGGGACAGTCGTTAGCAATCAGCCCCAGCATTTT
TRBD1,TRBV5-1,15,many,TRBJ1-2,CASSAGQGFKYGYTF,TGCGCCAGCAGCGCCGGACAGGGTTTTAAGTATGGCTACACCTTC
NA,TRBV15,14,few,TRBJ2-5,CATSQPGGQETQYF,TGTGCCACTTCCCAGCCGGGCGGACAAGAGACCCAGTACTTC
NA,TRBV14,15,many,TRBJ2-1,CASSQTPSGGKEQFF,TGTGCCAGCAGCCAAACCCCTTCGGGTGGAAAAGAGCAGTTCTTC
NA,TRBV10-3,16,many,TRBJ1-3,CAISESGALSGNTIYF,TGTGCCATCAGTGAGTCCGGTGCTCTCTCTGGAAACACCATATATTTT
TRBD2,TRBV2,15,NA,TRBJ2-2,CASSEAGVATGELFF,TGTGCCAGCAGTGAGGCGGGAGTAGCGACCGGGGAGCTGTTTTTT
NA,TRBV3-1,15,many,TRBJ2-1,CASSQGESSYNEQFF,TGTGCCAGCAGCCAAGGGGAGAGCTCCTACAATGAGCAGTTCTTC
TRBD2,TRBV25-1,14,NA,TRBJ2-1,CASSEMGGFYEQFF,TGTGCCAGCAGTGAGATGGGGGGGTTTTATGAGCAGTTCTTC
TRBD2,TRBV7-8,18,NA,TRBJ2-2,CASSLLGAGGLNTGELFF,TGTGCCAGCAGCTTATTGGGAGCGGGGGGTCTTAACACCGGGGAGCTGTTTTTT
NA,TRBV18,15,few,TRBJ1-2,CASSPGHLTNYGYTF,TGTGCCAGCTCACCTGGACACTTAACTAACTATGGCTACACCTTC
NA,TRBV6-2/TRBV6-3,16,NA,TRBJ1-5,CASRTTWAEREQPQHF,TGTGCCAGCAGGACTACCTGGGCGGAGAGAGAGCAGCCCCAGCATTTT